This TCR beta chain was found in a study of control samples from healthy donors and cancer patients (dated by TCRdb to about 2020). A word on this clone: What this receptor recognizes is not known. Germline and junction disagree at one end, which may indicate a read error.

Receptors were amplified or captured by the immunoSEQ multiplex PCR assay. Held by TCRdb, this immuneACCESS table contains in-frame sequences only and omits some clones. Under half of the omission traces to an unresolved V gene where checked; the cause of the rest is unknown. The sample yields around 130,000 clones; roughly 84% were counted once. Roughly 3.4% of the sample belongs to the ten largest clones. From cysteine to phenylalanine, the CDR3 is 17 amino acids long. Of all the DNA, just the CDR3 is kept, 51 bases in frame from base 1. According to the germline V gene (reference sequence), CDR1 reads GTSNPN and CDR2 reads SVGIG.

Sequences were obtained from blood. The chain uses TRBV30 and TRBJ1-1, and 7 bases in between align with TRBD1. This receptor was obtained from a man aged 45 to 65 in good health. The nucleotides are TGTGCCGGGAGCCCCACAGGGGCCCTATGGATGAACACTGAAGCTTTCTTT. It translates to CAGSPTGALWMNTEAFF.